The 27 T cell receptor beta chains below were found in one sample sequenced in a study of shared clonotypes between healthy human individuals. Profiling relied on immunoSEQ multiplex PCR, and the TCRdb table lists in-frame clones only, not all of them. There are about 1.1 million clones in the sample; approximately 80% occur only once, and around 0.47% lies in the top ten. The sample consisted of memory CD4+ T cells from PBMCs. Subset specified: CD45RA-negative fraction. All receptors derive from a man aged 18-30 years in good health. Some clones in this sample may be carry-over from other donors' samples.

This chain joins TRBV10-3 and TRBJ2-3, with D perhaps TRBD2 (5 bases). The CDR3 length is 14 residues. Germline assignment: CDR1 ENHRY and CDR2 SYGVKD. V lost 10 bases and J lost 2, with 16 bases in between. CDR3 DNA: TGTGCCACACAGCGGAGCGGAGACACAGATACGCAGTATTTT. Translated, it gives CATQRSGDTDTQYF.

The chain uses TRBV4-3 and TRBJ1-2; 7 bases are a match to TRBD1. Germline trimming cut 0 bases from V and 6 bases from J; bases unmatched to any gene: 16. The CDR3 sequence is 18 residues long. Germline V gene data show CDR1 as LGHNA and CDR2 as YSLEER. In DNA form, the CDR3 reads TGCGCCAGCAGCCAAGATTTTCTTCTGGGACAGTGGGCCCATGGCTACACCTTC. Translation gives CASSQDFLLGQWAHGYTF.

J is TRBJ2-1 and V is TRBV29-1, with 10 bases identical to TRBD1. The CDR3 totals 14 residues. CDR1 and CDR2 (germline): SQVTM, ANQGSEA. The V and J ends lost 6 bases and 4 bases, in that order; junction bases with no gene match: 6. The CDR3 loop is CSVRRDRGYNEQFF. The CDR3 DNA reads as TGCAGCGTGCGACGGGACAGGGGATACAATGAGCAGTTCTTC.

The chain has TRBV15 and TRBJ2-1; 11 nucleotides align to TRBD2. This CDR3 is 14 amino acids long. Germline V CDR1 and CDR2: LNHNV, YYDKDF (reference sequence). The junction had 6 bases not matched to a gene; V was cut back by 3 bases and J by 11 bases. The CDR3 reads CATSRGTSGAKQFF. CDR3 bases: TGTGCCACCAGCAGGGGGACTAGCGGAGCCAAGCAGTTCTTC.

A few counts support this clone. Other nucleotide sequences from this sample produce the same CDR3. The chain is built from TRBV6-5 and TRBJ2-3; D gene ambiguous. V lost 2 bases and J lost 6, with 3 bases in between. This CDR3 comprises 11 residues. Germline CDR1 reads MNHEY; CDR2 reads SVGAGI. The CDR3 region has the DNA TGTGCCAGCAGTTACAAGGATACGCAGTATTTT. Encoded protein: CASSYKDTQYF.

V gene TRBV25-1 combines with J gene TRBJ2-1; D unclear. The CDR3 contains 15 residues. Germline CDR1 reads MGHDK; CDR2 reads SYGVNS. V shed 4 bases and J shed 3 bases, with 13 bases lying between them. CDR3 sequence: CASSGLGRVYNEQFF. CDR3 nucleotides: TGTGCCAGCAGTGGCCTCGGAAGGGTCTACAATGAGCAGTTCTTC.

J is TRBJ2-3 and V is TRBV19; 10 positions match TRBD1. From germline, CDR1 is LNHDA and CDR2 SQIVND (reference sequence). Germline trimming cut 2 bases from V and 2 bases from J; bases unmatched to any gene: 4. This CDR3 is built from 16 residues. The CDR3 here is CASSITGTGVTDTQYF. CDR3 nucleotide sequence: TGTGCCAGTAGTATAACCGGGACAGGGGTCACAGATACGCAGTATTTT.

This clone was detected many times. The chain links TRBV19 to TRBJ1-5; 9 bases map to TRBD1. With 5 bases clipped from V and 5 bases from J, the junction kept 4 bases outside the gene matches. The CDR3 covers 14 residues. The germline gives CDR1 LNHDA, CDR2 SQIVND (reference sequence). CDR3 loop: CASSSGTGYQPQHF. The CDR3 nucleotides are TGTGCCAGTAGTTCGGGGACAGGGTATCAGCCCCAGCATTTT.

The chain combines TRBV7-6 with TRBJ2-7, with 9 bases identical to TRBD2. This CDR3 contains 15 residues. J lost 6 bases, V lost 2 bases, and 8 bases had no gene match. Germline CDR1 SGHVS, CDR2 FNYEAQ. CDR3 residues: CASSLLAGVPSEQYF. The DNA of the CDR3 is TGTGCCAGCAGCTTATTAGCGGGAGTACCCTCCGAGCAGTACTTC.

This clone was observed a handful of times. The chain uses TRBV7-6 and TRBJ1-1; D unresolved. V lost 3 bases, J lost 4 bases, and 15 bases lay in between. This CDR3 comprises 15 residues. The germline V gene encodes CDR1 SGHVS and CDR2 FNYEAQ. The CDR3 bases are TGTGCCAGCAGCTTGGGTCTGAGTCGGGGCACTGAAGCTTTCTTT. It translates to CASSLGLSRGTEAFF. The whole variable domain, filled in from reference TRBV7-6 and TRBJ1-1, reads GAGVSQSPRYKVTKRGQDVALRCDPISGHVSLYWYRQALGQGPEFLTYFNYEAQQDKSGLPNDRFSAERPEGSISTLTIQRTEQRDSAMYRCASSLGLSRGTEAFFGQGTRLTVV.

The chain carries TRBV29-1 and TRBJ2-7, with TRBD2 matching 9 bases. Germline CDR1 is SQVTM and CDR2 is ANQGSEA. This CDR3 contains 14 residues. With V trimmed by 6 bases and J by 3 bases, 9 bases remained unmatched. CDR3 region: CSVKQAGGNYEQYF. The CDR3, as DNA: TGCAGCGTAAAGCAAGCGGGGGGAAACTACGAGCAGTACTTC.

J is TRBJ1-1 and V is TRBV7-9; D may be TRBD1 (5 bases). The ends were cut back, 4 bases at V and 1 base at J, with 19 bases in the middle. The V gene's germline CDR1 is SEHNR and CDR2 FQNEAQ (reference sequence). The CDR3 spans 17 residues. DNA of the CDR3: TGTGCCAGCAGCTCTAATTTGGGGGGACTGTCGAACACTGAAGCTTTCTTT. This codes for CASSSNLGGLSNTEAFF.

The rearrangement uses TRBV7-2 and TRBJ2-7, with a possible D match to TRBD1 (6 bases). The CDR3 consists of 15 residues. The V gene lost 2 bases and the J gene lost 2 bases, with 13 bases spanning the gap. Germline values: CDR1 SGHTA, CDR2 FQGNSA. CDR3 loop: CASSLQQGRPYEQYF. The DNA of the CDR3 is TGTGCCAGCAGCTTACAACAGGGAAGGCCCTACGAGCAGTACTTC.

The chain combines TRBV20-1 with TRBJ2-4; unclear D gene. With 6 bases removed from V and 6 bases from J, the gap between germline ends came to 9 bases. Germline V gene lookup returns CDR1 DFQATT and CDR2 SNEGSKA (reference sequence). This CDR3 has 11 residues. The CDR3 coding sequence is TGCAGTGCAGGCCCCCTAAACATTCAGTACTTC. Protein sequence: CSAGPLNIQYF.

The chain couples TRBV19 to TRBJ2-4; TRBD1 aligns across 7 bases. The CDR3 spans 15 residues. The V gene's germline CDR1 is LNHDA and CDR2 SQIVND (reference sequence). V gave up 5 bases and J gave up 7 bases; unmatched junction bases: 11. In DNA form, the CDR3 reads TGTGCCAGTAGTGCCTCGACAGGGAGAGGGAACATTCAGTACTTC. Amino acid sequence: CASSASTGRGNIQYF. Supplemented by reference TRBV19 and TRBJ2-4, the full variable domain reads DGGITQSPKYLFRKEGQNVTLSCEQNLNHDAMYWYRQDPGQGLRLIYYSQIVNDFQKGDIAEGYSVSREKKESFPLTVTSAQKNPTAFYLCASSASTGRGNIQYFGAGTRLSVL.

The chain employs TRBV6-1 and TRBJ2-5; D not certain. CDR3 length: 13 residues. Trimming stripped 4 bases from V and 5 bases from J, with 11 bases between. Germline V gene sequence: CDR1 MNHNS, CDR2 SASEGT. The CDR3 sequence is CASSVGMWETQYF. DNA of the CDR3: TGTGCCAGCAGTGTGGGAATGTGGGAGACCCAGTACTTC.

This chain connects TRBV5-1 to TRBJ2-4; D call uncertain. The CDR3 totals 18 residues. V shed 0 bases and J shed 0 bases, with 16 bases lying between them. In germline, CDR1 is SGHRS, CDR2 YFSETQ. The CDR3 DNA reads TGCGCCAGCAGCTTGGCCTCAGGTGACCTAATAGCCAAAAACATTCAGTACTTC. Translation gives CASSLASGDLIAKNIQYF.

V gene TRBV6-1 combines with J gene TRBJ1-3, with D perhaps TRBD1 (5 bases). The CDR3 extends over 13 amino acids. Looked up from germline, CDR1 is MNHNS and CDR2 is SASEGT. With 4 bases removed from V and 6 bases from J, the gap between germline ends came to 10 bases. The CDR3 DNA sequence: TGTGCCAGCAGTGCCGAGGGGACAAACACCATATATTTT. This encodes CASSAEGTNTIYF.

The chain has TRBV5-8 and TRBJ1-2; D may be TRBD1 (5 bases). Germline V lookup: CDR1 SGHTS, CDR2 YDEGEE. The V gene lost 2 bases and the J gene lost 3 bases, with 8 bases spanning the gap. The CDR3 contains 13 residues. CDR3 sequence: CASSFAGYYGYTF. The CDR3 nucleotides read TGTGCCAGCAGCTTCGCAGGGTACTATGGCTACACCTTC.

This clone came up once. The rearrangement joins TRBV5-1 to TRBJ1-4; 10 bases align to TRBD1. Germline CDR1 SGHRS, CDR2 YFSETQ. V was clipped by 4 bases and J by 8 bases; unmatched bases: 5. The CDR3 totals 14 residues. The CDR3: CASSMTGGEEKLFF. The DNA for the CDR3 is TGCGCCAGCAGCATGACAGGGGGCGAGGAAAAACTGTTTTTT.

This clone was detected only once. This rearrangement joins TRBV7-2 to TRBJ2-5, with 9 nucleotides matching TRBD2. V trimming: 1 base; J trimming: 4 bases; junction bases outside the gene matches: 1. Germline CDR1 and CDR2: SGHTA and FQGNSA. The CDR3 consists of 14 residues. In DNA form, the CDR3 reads TGTGCCAGCAGCTTAGGGACTAGCGTAGAGACCCAGTACTTC. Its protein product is CASSLGTSVETQYF. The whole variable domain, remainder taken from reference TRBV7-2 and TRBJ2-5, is GAGVSQSPSNKVTEKGKDVELRCDPISGHTALYWYRQSLGQGLEFLIYFQGNSAPDKSGLPSDRFSAERTGGSVSTLTIQRTQQEDSAVYLCASSLGTSVETQYFGPGTRLLVL.

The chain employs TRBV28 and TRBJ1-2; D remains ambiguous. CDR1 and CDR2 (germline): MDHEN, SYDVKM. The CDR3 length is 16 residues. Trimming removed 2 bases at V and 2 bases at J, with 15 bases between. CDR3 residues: CASSLPPGRSNYGYTF. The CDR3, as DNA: TGTGCCAGCAGTTTACCCCCCGGACGGTCCAACTATGGCTACACCTTC.

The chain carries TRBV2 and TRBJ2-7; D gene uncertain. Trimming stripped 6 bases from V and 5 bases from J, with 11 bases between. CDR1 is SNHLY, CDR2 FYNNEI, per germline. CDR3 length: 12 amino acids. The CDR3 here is CASSGYGDEQYF. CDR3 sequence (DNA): TGTGCCAGCAGCGGATATGGGGACGAGCAGTACTTC. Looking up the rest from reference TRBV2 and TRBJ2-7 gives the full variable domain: EPEVTQTPSHQVTQMGQEVILRCVPISNHLYFYWYRQILGQKVEFLVSFYNNEISEKSEIFDDQFSVERPDGSNFTLKIRSTKLEDSAMYFCASSGYGDEQYFGPGTRLTVT.

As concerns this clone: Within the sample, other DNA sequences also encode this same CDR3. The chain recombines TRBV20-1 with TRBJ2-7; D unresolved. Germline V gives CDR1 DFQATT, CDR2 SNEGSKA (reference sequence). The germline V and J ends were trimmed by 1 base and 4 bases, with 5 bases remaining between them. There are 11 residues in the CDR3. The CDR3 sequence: CSARGLYEQYF. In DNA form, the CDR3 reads TGCAGTGCTAGAGGGCTATACGAGCAGTACTTC.

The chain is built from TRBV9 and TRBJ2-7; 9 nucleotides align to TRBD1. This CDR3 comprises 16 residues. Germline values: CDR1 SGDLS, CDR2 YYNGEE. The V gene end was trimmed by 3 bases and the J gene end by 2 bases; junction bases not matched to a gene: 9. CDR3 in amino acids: CASSADSGTGTYEQYF. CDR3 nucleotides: TGTGCCAGCAGCGCGGACTCGGGGACAGGGACCTACGAGCAGTACTTC.

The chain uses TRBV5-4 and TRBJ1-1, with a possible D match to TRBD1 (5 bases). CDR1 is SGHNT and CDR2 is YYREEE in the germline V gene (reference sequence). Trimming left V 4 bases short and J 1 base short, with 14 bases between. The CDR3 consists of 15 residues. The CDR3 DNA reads TGTGCCAGCAGCCTCACTCCGACAGCGAACACTGAAGCTTTCTTT. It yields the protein CASSLTPTANTEAFF.

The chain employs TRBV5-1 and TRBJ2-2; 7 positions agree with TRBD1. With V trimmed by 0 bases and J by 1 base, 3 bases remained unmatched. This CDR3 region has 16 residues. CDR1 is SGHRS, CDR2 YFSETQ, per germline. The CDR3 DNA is TGCGCCAGCAGCTTGGCAAGGGGGCAGAACACCGGGGAGCTGTTTTTT. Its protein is CASSLARGQNTGELFF.